The 12 T cell receptor beta chains presented below share a single source sample, sequenced in a study of cytomegalovirus exposure and HLA in healthy donors. Profiling relied on immunoSEQ multiplex PCR, and the TCRdb table lists in-frame clones only, not all of them. The data hold about 190,000 clones, with 86% observed a single time. Sequencing was carried out using PBMCs. These receptors all come from a woman aged 18-29 years in good health and CMV-seronegative.

This sequence joins TRBV5-5 and TRBJ2-7, with 10 bases matching TRBD1. CDR3 length: 15 amino acids. Per the germline V gene, CDR1 is SGHKS and CDR2 is YYEKEE (reference sequence). V was clipped by 6 bases and J by 2 bases; unmatched bases: 8. The CDR3 region is CASTTAGQGAYEQYF. The CDR3 coding sequence is TGTGCCAGCACCACCGCCGGACAGGGGGCCTACGAGCAGTACTTC.

The chain couples TRBV23-1 to TRBJ1-2; the D is unclear. TRBV23-1 qualifies as an ORF whose function is uncertain. The ends were cut back, 0 bases at V and 1 base at J, with 12 bases in the middle. CDR3 size: 16 residues. The CDR3 region has the DNA TGCGCCAGCAGTCAATCGAACAGCACCCTTAACTATGGCTACACCTTC. Protein product: CASSQSNSTLNYGYTF.

This clone was found a few times. Here the CDR3 DNA reads TGTGCCAGCAGTTTGACAGGTGGAGACGAGCAGTACTTC. Protein sequence: CASSLTGGDEQYF. The chain uses TRBV5-4 and TRBJ2-7, with TRBD1 as a possible D gene (6 bases). Germline CDR1 reads SGHNT; CDR2 reads YYREEE (reference sequence). The CDR3 consists of 13 residues. Trimming stripped 5 bases from V and 5 bases from J, with 14 bases between.

The chain combines TRBV19 with TRBJ2-2, with D possibly matching TRBD2 (5 bases). The CDR3 covers 13 residues. V lost 5 bases and J 5 bases, leaving 9 bases between the germline ends. CDR1 and CDR2 (germline): LNHDA, SQIVND (reference sequence). The CDR3 coding sequence is TGTGCCAGTAGTGCGCGGGCGACCGGGGAGCTGTTTTTT. The encoded protein is CASSARATGELFF.

The rearrangement joins TRBV7-9 to TRBJ1-3; 7 bases agree with TRBD1. The trim removed 5 bases at V and 2 bases at J, leaving 6 bases unmatched. The CDR3 contains 15 residues. Germline-derived CDR1 and CDR2 are SEHNR and FQNEAQ (reference sequence). The CDR3 nucleotides are TGTGCCAGCAGCCGACAGGGAGGAACTGGAAACACCATATATTTT. As protein: CASSRQGGTGNTIYF. Variable domain in full (rest from reference TRBV7-9 and TRBJ1-3): DTGVSQNPRHKITKRGQNVTFRCDPISEHNRLYWYRQTLGQGPEFLTYFQNEAQLEKSRLLSDRFSAERPKGSFSTLEIQRTEQGDSAMYLCASSRQGGTGNTIYFGEGSWLTVV.

The chain uses TRBV18 and TRBJ2-3; 9 bases align to TRBD2. Germline trimming cut 1 base from V and 0 bases from J; bases unmatched to any gene: 2. The CDR3 is made up of 16 amino acids. Germline V gene data show CDR1 as KGHSH and CDR2 as LQKENI. The CDR3 loop is CASSPLAGASTDTQYF. The CDR3 coding sequence is TGTGCCAGCTCACCACTAGCGGGGGCCAGCACAGATACGCAGTATTTT.

This clone was recorded once. The J gene is TRBJ2-1, the V gene TRBV7-2; possible D gene TRBD1, 5 bases. Germline V lookup: CDR1 SGHTA, CDR2 FQGNSA. V lost 6 bases to trimming and J lost 6 bases, with 9 bases between them. The CDR3 extends over 12 amino acids. The CDR3, as DNA: TGTGCCAGCAGTTTCACAGGCAATGAGCAGTTCTTC. Translation gives CASSFTGNEQFF.

Concerning this clone itself: The same CDR3 arises from other DNA sequences in this sample as well. V is TRBV6-1 and J is TRBJ1-1; D unclear. Trimming pared 2 bases from V and 0 bases from J, leaving 4 bases between. The CDR3 is made up of 13 amino acids. CDR1 and CDR2 (germline): MNHNS, SASEGT. The CDR3 reads CASSESLNTEAFF. In DNA form, the CDR3 reads TGTGCCAGCAGTGAATCTCTGAACACTGAAGCTTTCTTT.

This chain joins TRBV7-9 and TRBJ1-1, with TRBD1 matching 10 bases. The CDR3 consists of 14 residues. Trimming at V came to 7 bases and at J to 5 bases, leaving 7 bases not matched to a gene. The germline gives CDR1 SEHNR, CDR2 FQNEAQ (reference sequence). CDR3 DNA: TGTGCCAGCACCCGTGACAGGGGGCGAACTGAAGCTTTCTTT. It codes for CASTRDRGRTEAFF. Looking up the rest from reference TRBV7-9 and TRBJ1-1 gives the full variable domain: DTGVSQNPRHKITKRGQNVTFRCDPISEHNRLYWYRQTLGQGPEFLTYFQNEAQLEKSRLLSDRFSAERPKGSFSTLEIQRTEQGDSAMYLCASTRDRGRTEAFFGQGTRLTVV.

The chain combines TRBV7-2 with TRBJ2-7; no clear D gene. CDR1 and CDR2 from the germline V gene are SGHTA and FQGNSA. Trimming stripped 2 bases from V and 3 bases from J, with 11 bases between. The CDR3 contains 14 residues. Here the CDR3 reads CASSLSTPHYEQYF. CDR3 coding DNA: TGTGCCAGCAGCTTATCGACTCCTCACTACGAGCAGTACTTC.

The V call is TRBV5-4, the J call TRBJ1-4; D might be TRBD1 (6 bases). The CDR3 length is 14 residues. Germline loops: CDR1 SGHNT, CDR2 YYREEE (reference sequence). Trimming pared 4 bases from V and 8 bases from J, leaving 15 bases between. The CDR3 loop is CASSTPGQPEKLFF. For the CDR3, the DNA is TGTGCCAGCAGCACCCCGGGACAACCCGAAAAACTGTTTTTT.

This chain uses TRBV19 with TRBJ2-2, with 7 nucleotides matching TRBD1. CDR3 size: 16 residues. Per the germline V gene, CDR1 is LNHDA and CDR2 is SQIVND (reference sequence). Trimming at V came to 3 bases and at J to 1 base, leaving 5 bases not matched to a gene. The CDR3 bases are TGTGCCAGTAGTATTGAGACAGGGCGGAACACCGGGGAGCTGTTTTTT. It specifies CASSIETGRNTGELFF.